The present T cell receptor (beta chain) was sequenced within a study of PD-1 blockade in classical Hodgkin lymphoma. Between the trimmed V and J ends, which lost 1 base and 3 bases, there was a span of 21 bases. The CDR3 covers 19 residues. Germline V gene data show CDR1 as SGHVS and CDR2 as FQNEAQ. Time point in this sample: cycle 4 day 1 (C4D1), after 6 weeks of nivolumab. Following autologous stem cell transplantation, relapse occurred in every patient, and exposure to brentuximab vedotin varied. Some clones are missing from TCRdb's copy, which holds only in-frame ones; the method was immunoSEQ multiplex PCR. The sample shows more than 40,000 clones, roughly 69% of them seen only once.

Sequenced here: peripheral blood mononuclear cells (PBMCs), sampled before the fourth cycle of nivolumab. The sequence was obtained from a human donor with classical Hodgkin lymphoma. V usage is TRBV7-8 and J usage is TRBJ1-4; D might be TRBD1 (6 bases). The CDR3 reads CASSLEGQGTRISNEKLFF. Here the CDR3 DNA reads TGTGCCAGCAGCTTAGAGGGTCAAGGGACAAGGATTTCTAATGAAAAACTGTTTTTT.